Shown below are 18 T cell receptor beta chains from a single sample sequenced in a study of control samples from healthy donors and cancer patients. Generated by immunoSEQ multiplex PCR, the TCRdb table keeps only in-frame clones and is missing some. The sample shows around 86,000 clones, 80% to 90% of them seen only once. Source material: PBMCs. The receptor set was obtained from a woman aged 60-70 years with head and neck cancer.

This clone was detected a few times. The rearrangement joins TRBV5-1 to TRBJ2-7, with 9 bases identical to TRBD1. The junction had 10 bases not matched to a gene; V was cut back by 5 bases and J by 4 bases. The CDR3 consists of 15 residues. CDR1 SGHRS and CDR2 YFSETQ come from the germline V gene. CDR3 nucleotides: TGCGCCAGCAGACAGGGACAGGGAACTCAATACGAGCAGTACTTC. It translates to CASRQGQGTQYEQYF.

The chain employs TRBV10-3 and TRBJ1-1; 8 bases fit TRBD1. The CDR3 is 14 residues long. CDR1 ENHRY and CDR2 SYGVKD come from the germline V gene. V gave up 6 bases and J gave up 4 bases; unmatched junction bases: 7. The CDR3 bases are TGTGCCATCAGAACGACAGGGGATAGCACTGAAGCTTTCTTT. Translation: CAIRTTGDSTEAFF.

This clone was found a few times. The V gene is TRBV14, the J gene TRBJ2-5; tentative D call: TRBD2 (5 bases). V lost 2 bases, J lost 2 bases, and 21 bases lay in between. Looked up from germline, CDR1 is SGHDN and CDR2 is FVKESK. The CDR3 is 18 residues long. This CDR3 reads CASSQLEGRVTLQETQYF. The CDR3, as DNA: TGTGCCAGCAGCCAACTAGAAGGGCGGGTGACTCTACAAGAGACCCAGTACTTC.

This clone was recorded only once. V is TRBV5-5 and J is TRBJ1-4; D unresolved. Germline lookup yields CDR1 SGHKS and CDR2 YYEKEE (reference sequence). V was cut by 4 bases and J by 6 bases, with 13 bases left in between. The CDR3 is made up of 14 amino acids. In nucleotides, the CDR3 is TGTGCCAGCAGCGTCACTCTAAGCTATGAAAAACTGTTTTTT. Translating gives CASSVTLSYEKLFF.

This clone was counted a single time. V and J are TRBV5-1 and TRBJ2-7, with D perhaps matching TRBD1 or TRBD2 (5 bases each). Germline V gene lookup returns CDR1 SGHRS and CDR2 YFSETQ. Trimming shortened V by 2 bases and J by 6 bases, and 12 bases separated the two germline ends. The CDR3 covers 13 residues. This CDR3 reads CASSLSRDGEQYF. In DNA form, the CDR3 reads TGCGCCAGCAGCTTATCCAGGGACGGCGAGCAGTACTTC.

V is TRBV27 and J is TRBJ2-2; tentative D call: TRBD2 (6 bases). Trimming shortened V by 11 bases and J by 8 bases, and 6 bases separated the two germline ends. Looked up from germline, CDR1 is MNHEY and CDR2 is SMNVEV (reference sequence). The CDR3 has 9 amino acids. CDR3 amino acids: CAAGGELFF. CDR3 nucleotide sequence: TGTGCCGCGGGAGGGGAGCTGTTTTTT.

The chain carries TRBV11-2 and TRBJ2-5, with no clear D. V was cut by 6 bases and J by 5 bases, with 16 bases left in between. The CDR3 is made up of 14 amino acids. The germline gives CDR1 SGHAT, CDR2 FQNNGV. The DNA of the CDR3 is TGTGCCAGCAGTTTCACTGATGGGTACGAGACCCAGTACTTC. It is translated as CASSFTDGYETQYF.

V is TRBV12-3 or TRBV12-4 and J is TRBJ1-1, with D possibly being TRBD1 (6 bases). This CDR3 contains 13 residues. With 4 bases removed from V and 8 bases from J, the gap between germline ends came to 14 bases. CDR3 DNA: TGTGCCAGCAGTTCCTCAGGGGCGACCGAAGCTTTCTTT. It yields the protein CASSSSGATEAFF.

The rearrangement uses TRBV9 and TRBJ2-3; TRBD1 agrees at 11 bases. The CDR3 contains 21 residues. CDR1 SGDLS and CDR2 YYNGEE come from the germline V gene. Trimming cost V 3 bases and J 0 bases; bases outside gene matches: 18. CDR3 sequence reads: CASSAVPGQGAKKFSTDTQYF. CDR3 coding DNA: TGTGCCAGCAGCGCTGTCCCTGGACAGGGGGCAAAGAAATTTAGCACAGATACGCAGTATTTT.

J is TRBJ1-2 and V is TRBV19; D is perhaps TRBD1 (5 bases). V shed 5 bases and J shed 8 bases, with 15 bases lying between them. The germline gives CDR1 LNHDA, CDR2 SQIVND (reference sequence). The CDR3 extends over 13 amino acids. Here the CDR3 reads CASSPGAVNGYTF. CDR3 nucleotides: TGTGCCAGTAGTCCCGGGGCTGTCAACGGCTACACCTTC.

J is TRBJ2-7 and V is TRBV18; a weak D match, TRBD2 (6 bases). V lost 6 bases, J lost 0 bases, and 24 bases lay in between. This CDR3 region has 18 residues. Germline CDR1 and CDR2: KGHSH and LQKENI. The CDR3: CASSLRRSGGKSSYEQYF. The CDR3 coding sequence is TGTGCCAGCTCCCTACGACGGTCTGGAGGGAAGAGCTCCTACGAGCAGTACTTC.

The rearrangement joins TRBV18 to TRBJ2-7; 11 bases align to TRBD2. The germline V gene encodes CDR1 KGHSH and CDR2 LQKENI. The CDR3 runs 15 residues. V dropped 8 bases and J dropped 6; count of bases not matched to a gene: 12. CDR3 in DNA: TGTGCCAGCGCTCGTAGCGGGAGGGCCGACCGCGAGCAGTACTTC. This codes for CASARSGRADREQYF.

CDR3 in DNA: TGTGCCAGCAGCGTACAAGGGGAACAGCGAGAGACCCAGTACTTC. Translated, it gives CASSVQGEQRETQYF. The chain joins TRBV9 to TRBJ2-5; perhaps TRBD1 as D (5 bases). CDR1 is SGDLS and CDR2 is YYNGEE in the germline V gene. The CDR3 loop spans 15 amino acids. Trimming cost V 1 base and J 4 bases, with 14 bases left between them.

This sequence joins TRBV7-9 and TRBJ1-1; the D is unclear. V shed 1 base and J shed 4 bases, with 10 bases lying between them. CDR3 length: 14 residues. Germline V CDR1 and CDR2: SEHNR, FQNEAQ (reference sequence). The CDR3 sequence is CASSLDSWATEAFF. The CDR3, as DNA: TGTGCCAGCAGCTTAGATTCGTGGGCCACTGAAGCTTTCTTT. Supplemented by reference TRBV7-9 and TRBJ1-1, the full variable domain reads DTGVSQNPRHKITKRGQNVTFRCDPISEHNRLYWYRQTLGQGPEFLTYFQNEAQLEKSRLLSDRFSAERPKGSFSTLEIQRTEQGDSAMYLCASSLDSWATEAFFGQGTRLTVV.

The gene calls are TRBV5-6 and TRBJ2-1; D not resolved. The CDR3 sequence is 12 residues long. CDR1 and CDR2 from the germline V gene are SGHDT and YYEEEE. Trimming removed 2 bases at V and 9 bases at J, with 9 bases between. CDR3: CASSFQGLEQFF. The CDR3, as DNA: TGTGCCAGCAGCTTCCAAGGTCTTGAGCAGTTCTTC.

The table lists this clone with a few counts. J is TRBJ1-1 and V is TRBV7-9; D is perhaps TRBD1 (5 bases). Per germline, CDR1 SEHNR and CDR2 FQNEAQ (reference sequence). The V gene lost 6 bases and the J gene lost 4 bases, with 15 bases spanning the gap. This CDR3 has 14 amino acids. The chain's CDR3 is CASRGTDQGTEAFF. The CDR3 region has the DNA TGTGCCAGCAGGGGGACGGATCAGGGCACTGAAGCTTTCTTT.

The chain combines TRBV7-9 with TRBJ2-7; D is uncertain. V lost 1 base and J lost 7, with 20 bases in between. This CDR3 is 16 amino acids long. Germline-derived CDR1 and CDR2 are SEHNR and FQNEAQ (reference sequence). DNA for the CDR3: TGTGCCAGCAGCTTAGGTGTGCGAGAGCCCCCTCAAGAGCAGTACTTC. Its protein product is CASSLGVREPPQEQYF.

The chain links TRBV2 to TRBJ2-2; no clear D. Germline loops: CDR1 SNHLY, CDR2 FYNNEI. V was cut by 4 bases and J by 2 bases, with 8 bases left in between. This CDR3 has 14 residues. DNA of the CDR3: TGTGCCAGCAGTGTTGTCACCAACACCGGGGAGCTGTTTTTT. This translates into CASSVVTNTGELFF.